This T cell receptor beta chain was documented in a study of cytomegalovirus exposure and HLA in healthy donors. Germline CDR1 and CDR2: SGHRS and YFSETQ. Trimming took off 2 bases at V and 1 base at J, with 6 bases between the two ends. This CDR3 comprises 13 residues. This PCR relied on a set of 60 Vbeta primers and 13 Jbeta primers. The table came from immunoSEQ multiplex PCR; TCRdb's copy has only in-frame clones and leaves some out. Of under 150,000 clones listed, 75% to 90% are singletons. The sequenced material came from PBMCs. The chain uses TRBV5-1 and TRBJ1-1; a weak D match, TRBD1 (6 bases). This TCR was sampled from a woman in her 30s in good health and CMV-seropositive. In DNA form, the CDR3 reads TGCGCCAGCAGCTTACAGGGGAACACTGAAGCTTTCTTT. This encodes CASSLQGNTEAFF. The full variable domain, in which reference TRBV5-1 and TRBJ1-1 provide the parts outside the CDR3, is KAGVTQTPRYLIKTRGQQVTLSCSPISGHRSVSWYQQTPGQGLQFLFEYFSETQRNKGNFPGRFSGRQFSNSRSEMNVSTLELGDSALYLCASSLQGNTEAFFGQGTRLTVV.